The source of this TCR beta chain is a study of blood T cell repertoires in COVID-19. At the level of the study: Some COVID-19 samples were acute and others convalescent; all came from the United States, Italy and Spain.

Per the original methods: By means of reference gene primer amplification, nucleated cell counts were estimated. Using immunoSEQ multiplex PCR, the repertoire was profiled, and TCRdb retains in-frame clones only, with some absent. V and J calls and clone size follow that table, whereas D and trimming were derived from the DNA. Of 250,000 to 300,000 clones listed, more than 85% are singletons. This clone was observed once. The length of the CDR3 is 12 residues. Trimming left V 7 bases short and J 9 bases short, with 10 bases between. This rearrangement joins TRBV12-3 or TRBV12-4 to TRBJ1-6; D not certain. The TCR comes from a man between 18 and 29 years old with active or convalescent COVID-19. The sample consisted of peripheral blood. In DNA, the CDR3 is TGTGCCAGCACCTTTCTAGGTTCACCCCTCCACTTT. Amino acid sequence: CASTFLGSPLHF.